The sequence of this T cell receptor (beta chain) was determined in a study of OX40 agonist ivuxolimab in advanced cancers. Broader study findings: Clonal expansion by week 6 occurred in CD4+ and CD8+ blood T cells (at 0.1 to 3.0 mg/kg). What antigens the expanded peripheral T cells recognized was never established.

The repertoire was sequenced with immunoSEQ multiplex PCR; TCRdb's copy has only in-frame clones and lacks some. The profile shows approximately 58,000 clones, 82% of them singletons. Patients with autoimmune history or systemic immunosuppression were excluded. This clone was recorded a few times. The antigen is not known. Per the germline V gene, CDR1 is SGHRS and CDR2 is YFSETQ. V was pared by 0 bases and J by 5 bases, with 21 bases between. The CDR3 totals 17 residues. The rearrangement uses TRBV5-1 and TRBJ2-7, with a weak D call TRBD2 (5 bases). Sequenced material: CD4+ or CD8+ T cells sorted from blood, taken in a trial of the OX40 agonist ivuxolimab. The TCR was taken from an adult with an advanced solid tumor such as melanoma, head and neck, liver or kidney cancer. The CDR3 region is CASSLGLFPSEGDEQYF. The CDR3 DNA reads TGCGCCAGCAGCTTGGGGCTCTTTCCCAGTGAGGGAGACGAGCAGTACTTC. Based on the CDR3 plus reference TRBV5-1 and TRBJ2-7, the full variable domain is KAGVTQTPRYLIKTRGQQVTLSCSPISGHRSVSWYQQTPGQGLQFLFEYFSETQRNKGNFPGRFSGRQFSNSRSEMNVSTLELGDSALYLCASSLGLFPSEGDEQYFGPGTRLTVT.